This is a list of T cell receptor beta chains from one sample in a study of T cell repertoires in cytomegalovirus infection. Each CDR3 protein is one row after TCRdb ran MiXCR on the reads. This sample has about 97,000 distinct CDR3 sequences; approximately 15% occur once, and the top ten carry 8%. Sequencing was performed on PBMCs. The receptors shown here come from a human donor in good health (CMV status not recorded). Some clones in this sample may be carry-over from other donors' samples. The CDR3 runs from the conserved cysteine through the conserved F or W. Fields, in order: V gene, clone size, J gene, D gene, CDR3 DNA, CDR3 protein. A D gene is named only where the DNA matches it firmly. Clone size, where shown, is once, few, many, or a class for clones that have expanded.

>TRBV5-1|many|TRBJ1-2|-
TGCGCCAGCAGCACCGGGACTCCCCCGGGGGGCTACACCTTC
CASSTGTPPGGYTF
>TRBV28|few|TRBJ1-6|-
TGTGCCAGCAGTTTATATGGGCGACAGCCGGGCTATAATTCACCCCTCCACTTT
CASSLYGRQPGYNSPLHF
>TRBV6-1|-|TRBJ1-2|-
TGTGCCAGCGGTAGAGAGGGGGGAGCGAGAGGCTACACCTTC
CASGREGGARGYTF
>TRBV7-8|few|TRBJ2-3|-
TGTGCCAGCAGCGCGGGAAGGACTTGGGATACGCAGTATTTT
CASSAGRTWDTQYF
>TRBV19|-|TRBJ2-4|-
TGTGCCAGTAGTATAGCGGGGGGACAGAAGAAAAACATTCAGTACTTC
CASSIAGGQKKNIQYF
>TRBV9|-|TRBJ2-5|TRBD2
TGTGCCAGCAGCGTAGCGGATAGCGGGGGGCTAAAAGAGACCCAGTACTTC
CASSVADSGGLKETQYF
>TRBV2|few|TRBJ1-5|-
TGTGCCAGCAGGAGGGCAGAAGATCAGCCCCAGCATTTT
CASRRAEDQPQHF
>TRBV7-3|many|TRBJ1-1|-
TGTGCCAGCAGCTTAGGGATAGGATTGGGAGCTTTCTTT
CASSLGIGLGAFF
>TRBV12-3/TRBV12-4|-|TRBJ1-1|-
TGTGCCAGCGGTCTCCTACCTAACACTGAAGCTTTCTTT
CASGLLPNTEAFF
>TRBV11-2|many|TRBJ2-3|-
TGTGCCAGCAGCGACCAACTGGTTGGAGGCACAGATACGCAGTATTTT
CASSDQLVGGTDTQYF
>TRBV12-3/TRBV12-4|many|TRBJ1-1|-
TGTGCCAGCAGTTTAGCTGGTGCGGCGTCATTAGAAGCTTTCTTT
CASSLAGAASLEAFF
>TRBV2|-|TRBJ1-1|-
TGTGCCAGCAGTACTGCCGGGACCCTGGGGACTGAAGCTTTCTTT
CASSTAGTLGTEAFF
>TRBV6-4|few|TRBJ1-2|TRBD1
TGTGCCAGCAGTGCCACAGGGGTGGATGGCTACACCTTC
CASSATGVDGYTF
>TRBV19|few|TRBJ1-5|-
TGTGCCAGTGGTTTAGATGAAAGCAGCAATCAGCCCCAGCATTTT
CASGLDESSNQPQHF
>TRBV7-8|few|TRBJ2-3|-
TGTGCCAGCAGCTTACTGGCCTCTGCAGATACGCAGTATTTT
CASSLLASADTQYF
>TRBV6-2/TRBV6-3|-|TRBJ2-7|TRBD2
TGTGCCAGCAGTTACTCGAGACCAGCGGGAGGTTCCTACGAGCAGTACTTC
CASSYSRPAGGSYEQYF
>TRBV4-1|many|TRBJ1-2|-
TGCGCCAGCAGCCAAGACGGGGGCGGGAACTATGGCTACACCTTC
CASSQDGGGNYGYTF
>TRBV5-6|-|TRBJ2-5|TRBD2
TGTGCCAGCAGCTTGAGGACGGGAGGGGGCCAAGAGACCCAGTACTTC
CASSLRTGGGQETQYF
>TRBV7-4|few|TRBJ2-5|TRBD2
TGTGCCAGCAGCCGTCGGGGGGGTGAGACCCAGTACTTC
CASSRRGGETQYF
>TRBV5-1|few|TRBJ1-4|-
TGCGCCAGCAGCCTGCAGGGCGGCGAAAAACTGTTTTTT
CASSLQGGEKLFF